The source of this T cell receptor (beta chain) is a study of T cell responses to AZD1222 COVID-19 vaccine. Study-wide background: Doses given second, at about 4 or about 12 weeks, were pooled.

This CDR3 comprises 15 residues. Germline CDR1 reads SGDLS; CDR2 reads YYNGEE. Trimming cost V 4 bases and J 4 bases; bases outside gene matches: 9. Clones were read by immunoSEQ multiplex PCR, and TCRdb kept only the in-frame ones, dropping some. Of about 110,000 clones listed, about 85% are singletons. Study observations and caveats: Only a handful of AZD1222 recipients, roughly 6 in all, had baseline seropositivity. Two doses of AZD1222 preceded a rise in Spike-specific TCR breadth and depth. Nearly half of spike-specific TCRs reportedly target unmutated variant regions.

A remark on this clone: Its antigen is undetermined.

The source is an adult in good health. This rearrangement joins TRBV9 to TRBJ2-3; TRBD2 matches at 7 bases. Here the sequenced sample was peripheral blood, taken on day 0 of AZD1222 vaccination. The CDR3 DNA follows: TGTGCCAGCAGCCCTGGTAGCGGGTGGTCAGATACGCAGTATTTT. Translation: CASSPGSGWSDTQYF.